This TCR beta chain was recorded in a study of CD8+CD57+ T cells in acquired aplastic anemia. Study-wide background: Sorting CD4+ and CD8+ cells gave DNA averaging 3.2 ug.

Genomic DNA constituted the template upon which TCR beta VDJ and CDR3 profiling was performed. MiXCR, run by TCRdb on the reads, gives a single entry per CDR3 protein. The sample has 160,000 or so distinct CDR3 sequences, less than 60% seen once. The CDR3 length is 18 residues. Germline values: CDR1 SGHNT, CDR2 YYREEE (reference sequence). J was trimmed by 2 bases and V by 0 bases; bases with no gene match: 5. Study-level points and caveats: Sharing between patients and controls was observed for twenty-nine CD8+ CDR3 sequences.

The sequenced patients had an expansion of CD8+CD57+ cells seen by flow cytometry. None of the patients had been given any therapy when their blood was sampled. This clonotype was recorded many times. The target antigen is unknown. The sequence derives from a human donor with aplastic anemia. The chain is built from TRBV5-4 and TRBJ2-3; 14 bases agree with TRBD2. The material sequenced was sorted CD4+, CD8+, or CD8+CD57+ T cells (not recorded which) from PBMCs. DNA for the CDR3: TGTGCCAGCAGCTTGGGACTAGCGGGGGGGTCCTCCACAGATACGCAGTATTTT. It specifies CASSLGLAGGSSTDTQYF.